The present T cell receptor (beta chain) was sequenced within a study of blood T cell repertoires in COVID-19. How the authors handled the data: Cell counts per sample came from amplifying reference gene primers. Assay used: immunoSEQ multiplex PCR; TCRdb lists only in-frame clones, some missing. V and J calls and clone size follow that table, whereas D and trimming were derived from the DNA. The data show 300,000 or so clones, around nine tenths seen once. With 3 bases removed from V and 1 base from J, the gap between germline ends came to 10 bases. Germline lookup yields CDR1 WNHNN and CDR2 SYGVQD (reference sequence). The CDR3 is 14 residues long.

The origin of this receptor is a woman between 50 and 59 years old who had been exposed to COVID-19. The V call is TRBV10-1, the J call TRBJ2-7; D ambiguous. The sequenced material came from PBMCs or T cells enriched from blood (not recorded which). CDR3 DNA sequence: TGCGCCAGCAGTGAACCGGGTTTATCCTACGAGCAGTACTTC. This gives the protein CASSEPGLSYEQYF.